This passage covers 9 T cell receptor beta chains from one sample sequenced in a study of blood T cell repertoires in COVID-19. Produced via immunoSEQ multiplex PCR; TCRdb's table is partial and in-frame only. The sample includes 65,000 to 70,000 clones, approximately 80% of them seen just once. The specimen was peripheral blood. All receptors derive from an older man with active COVID-19.

V usage is TRBV6-5 and J usage is TRBJ2-5; D unclear. V lost 10 bases, J lost 4 bases, and 13 bases lay in between. CDR1 is MNHEY and CDR2 is SVGAGI in the germline V gene. CDR3 length: 12 residues. Here the CDR3 reads CATTLGLETQYF. In DNA form, the CDR3 reads TGTGCCACCACCCTCGGTTTAGAGACCCAGTACTTC.

The CDR3 loop reads CASSFESQGNSPLHF. The CDR3 bases are TGCGCCAGCAGCTTTGAATCCCAGGGTAATTCACCCCTCCACTTT. This sequence joins TRBV5-1 and TRBJ1-6; D perhaps matches TRBD1 (5 bases). Germline V gene sequence: CDR1 SGHRS, CDR2 YFSETQ. Trimming removed 2 bases at V and 6 bases at J, with 12 bases between. This CDR3 spans 15 amino acids.

The chain joins TRBV5-1 to TRBJ2-3, with 12 bases fitting TRBD2. The CDR3 totals 16 residues. V was clipped by 0 bases and J by 3 bases; unmatched bases: 2. Germline-derived CDR1 and CDR2 are SGHRS and YFSETQ. DNA of the CDR3: TGCGCCAGCAGCTTGGAGCTAGCGGGAGGGACAGATACGCAGTATTTT. It encodes CASSLELAGGTDTQYF.

The chain links TRBV6-4 to TRBJ1-1, with 9 bases that match TRBD1. The V gene's germline CDR1 is MRHNA and CDR2 SNTAGT. CDR3 length: 15 amino acids. Trimming cost V 6 bases and J 7 bases; bases outside gene matches: 12. DNA of the CDR3: TGTGCCAGCAGGGAGGACAGGGGACCCCAGAGTGAAGCTTTCTTT. Amino acid sequence: CASREDRGPQSEAFF.

The chain employs TRBV12-2 and TRBJ2-1; no check of the table's D call, TRBD2, against the DNA was made. TRBV12-2 is a listed pseudogene. The CDR3 contains 15 residues. The CDR3 spells CASRLASDGYNEQFF. The CDR3 coding sequence is TGTGCAAGTCGCCTCGCTAGCGACGGCTACAATGAGCAGTTCTTC.

This clone has a handful of counts. This chain uses TRBV20-1 with TRBJ2-1; D is unclear. The V gene lost 3 bases and the J gene lost 0 bases, with 12 bases spanning the gap. Germline V CDR1 and CDR2: DFQATT, SNEGSKA (reference sequence). The CDR3 extends over 15 amino acids. CDR3 in DNA: TGCAGTGCTAGTTTCTCGAGGAGCTCCTACAATGAGCAGTTCTTC. It specifies CSASFSRSSYNEQFF.

The J gene is TRBJ2-7, the V gene TRBV7-2, with unresolved D. The CDR3 is made up of 12 amino acids. The germline V gene encodes CDR1 SGHTA and CDR2 FQGNSA. Trimming left V 2 bases short and J 4 bases short, with 6 bases between. The CDR3 DNA is TGTGCCAGCAGCTTACTGGAGTACGAGCAGTACTTC. Its protein product is CASSLLEYEQYF.

V is TRBV6-4 and J is TRBJ2-1; a weak D match, TRBD2 (7 bases). The CDR3 totals 14 residues. CDR1 MRHNA and CDR2 SNTAGT come from the germline V gene. With 3 bases removed from V and 7 bases from J, the gap between germline ends came to 13 bases. For the CDR3, the DNA is TGTGCCAGCAGTGATCTAGGGGGGGGGAATGAGCAGTTCTTC. Translated, it gives CASSDLGGGNEQFF.

J is TRBJ2-6 and V is TRBV11-2; D may be TRBD2 (5 bases). The CDR3 extends over 17 amino acids. V was clipped by 7 bases and J by 0 bases, with 16 bases between them. CDR1 and CDR2 from the germline V gene are SGHAT and FQNNGV. The CDR3 loop reads CASTGMGFSSGANVLTF. The CDR3 DNA follows: TGTGCCAGCACCGGGATGGGTTTCAGCTCTGGGGCCAACGTCCTGACTTTC.